One and the same sample provided the 14 T cell receptor beta chains below, sequenced in a study of T-cell memory formation after mild COVID-19. MiXCR, run by TCRdb on the 5' RACE reads, gives a single entry per CDR3 protein. The sample holds some 57,000 distinct CDR3 sequences, over 9% seen once. Source material: PBMCs or a T cell subset sorted from them (not recorded which). Receptors originate from a man younger than 30 who had mild COVID-19 (a few samples of this study predate the infection). Cell type and time point are not known.

This clonotype appeared many times. The genes are TRBV6-5 and TRBJ2-3, with 10 positions matching TRBD1. There are 15 residues in the CDR3. J lost 1 base, V lost 8 bases, and 6 bases had no gene match. The germline V gene encodes CDR1 MNHEY and CDR2 SVGAGI. Here the CDR3 DNA reads TGTGCCAGCCGCGACAGGGGGCTTCGCACAGATACGCAGTATTTT. Residues: CASRDRGLRTDTQYF.

This clonotype was counted ten times or more. The chain recombines TRBV7-2 with TRBJ2-7; TRBD1 might be the D (6 bases). Germline values: CDR1 SGHTA, CDR2 FQGNSA. The CDR3 totals 14 residues. The germline V and J ends were trimmed by 1 base and 3 bases, with 10 bases remaining between them. In nucleotides, the CDR3 is TGTGCCAGCAGCTTAGAAAGGGGGTACTACGAGCAGTACGTC. It yields the protein CASSLERGYYEQYV.

This clonotype has a handful of counts. The chain employs TRBV4-2 and TRBJ2-4, with TRBD1 matching over 9 bases. Germline CDR1 is LGHNA and CDR2 is YNFKEQ. The CDR3 contains 17 residues. After removal of 4 bases from V and 0 bases from J, the junction contained 7 bases not matched to a gene. The DNA of the CDR3 is TGTGCCAGCAGCCTCCGTCGGGACAGGGCAGCCAAAAACATTCAGTACTTC. Residues: CASSLRRDRAAKNIQYF.

The chain is built from TRBV28 and TRBJ2-7; 7 bases align to TRBD2. V shed 5 bases and J 1 base; nucleotides not matched to a gene: 5. This CDR3 is 14 amino acids long. In germline, CDR1 is MDHEN, CDR2 SYDVKM. CDR3 nucleotide sequence: TGTGCCAGCAGTGCGACTAGCCTGTCCTACGAGCAGTACGTC. Its translation is CASSATSLSYEQYV.

This clonotype was found many times. The chain combines TRBV19 with TRBJ2-1; the D gene is possibly TRBD2 (6 bases). CDR3 length: 15 residues. Germline V gene data show CDR1 as LNHDA and CDR2 as SQIVND (reference sequence). Between the trimmed V and J ends, which lost 3 bases and 1 base, there was a span of 10 bases. The CDR3 sequence is CASSIYGGSYNEQFF. The CDR3 nucleotides are TGTGCCAGTAGTATTTACGGGGGATCCTACAATGAGCAGTTCTTC.

This CDR3 is CASSLSAEGEQYV. In nucleotides, the CDR3 is TGTGCCAGCTCACTCTCGGCTGAGGGCGAGCAGTACGTC. The chain couples TRBV18 to TRBJ2-7, with D perhaps TRBD2 (5 bases). The CDR3 covers 13 residues. Germline values: CDR1 KGHSH, CDR2 LQKENI. V was shortened by 4 bases and J by 6 bases, with 13 bases between the two germline ends.

The V gene is TRBV6-2 or TRBV6-3, the J gene TRBJ2-5, with D tentatively TRBD2 (5 bases). This CDR3 spans 13 amino acids. Germline lookup yields CDR1 MNHEY and CDR2 SVGEGT. Trimming stripped 11 bases from V and 2 bases from J, with 15 bases between. The CDR3 reads CAGSTAEQETQYF. The CDR3 DNA follows: TGTGCCGGTTCAACAGCGGAACAAGAGACCCAGTACTTC.

The J gene is TRBJ2-7, the V gene TRBV18; 7 bases fit TRBD1. V was clipped by 6 bases and J by 1 base; unmatched bases: 3. Looked up from germline, CDR1 is KGHSH and CDR2 is LQKENI. The CDR3 loop spans 13 amino acids. CDR3 residues: CASSGDSSYEQYF. CDR3 nucleotide sequence: TGTGCCAGCTCGGGGGACAGTTCCTACGAGCAGTACTTC.

Sample share makes this clonotype medium-sized. This rearrangement joins TRBV5-1 to TRBJ2-7; TRBD1 aligns across 8 bases. The CDR3 runs to 13 residues. Trimming at V came to 2 bases and at J to 6 bases, leaving 4 bases not matched to a gene. CDR1 and CDR2 from the germline V gene are SGHRS and YFSETQ. The CDR3 spells CASSFGQGSEQYF. The CDR3 DNA is TGCGCCAGCAGCTTTGGACAGGGCAGCGAGCAGTACTTC.

This clonotype was detected many times. The chain is built from TRBV7-3 and TRBJ2-3; possible D gene TRBD2, 5 bases. V lost 4 bases and J 5 bases, leaving 13 bases between the germline ends. CDR3 length: 14 amino acids. The germline gives CDR1 SGHTA, CDR2 FQGTGA. Here the CDR3 reads CASSSNHGGDTQYF. The CDR3 DNA is TGTGCCAGCAGCTCGAATCATGGAGGAGATACGCAGTATTTT.

This clonotype has at least ten counts. V usage is TRBV12-3 or TRBV12-4 and J usage is TRBJ2-7, with a tentative D call TRBD1 (6 bases). This CDR3 is built from 15 residues. Trimming cost V 6 bases and J 2 bases, with 17 bases left between them. This chain's CDR3 is CASSPRLQGTYEQYF. The CDR3 DNA sequence: TGTGCCAGCAGCCCCCGCCTCCAGGGGACCTACGAGCAGTACTTC.

There are a few counts of this clonotype. CDR3 coding DNA: TGTGCCAGCAGCTCCTTCCGGACAGATACGCAGTATTTT. Protein: CASSSFRTDTQYF. The V and J genes are TRBV5-5 and TRBJ2-3; no reliable D call. V was pared by 3 bases and J by 3 bases, with 8 bases between. The CDR3 covers 13 residues. Per the germline V gene, CDR1 is SGHKS and CDR2 is YYEKEE (reference sequence).

There are many counts of this clonotype. This chain connects TRBV18 to TRBJ2-3, with a tentative D call TRBD1 (5 bases). Germline lookup yields CDR1 KGHSH and CDR2 LQKENI. The ends were cut back, 6 bases at V and 6 bases at J, with 10 bases in the middle. CDR3 size: 12 residues. CDR3 loop: CASSLPGDTQYF. CDR3 DNA sequence: TGTGCCAGCTCCTTGCCAGGGGATACGCAGTATTTT.

This clonotype was observed a few times. The V call is TRBV9, the J call TRBJ2-5; D possibly corresponds to TRBD1 (7 bases). Per germline, CDR1 SGDLS and CDR2 YYNGEE. The CDR3 spans 14 residues. V was shortened by 1 base and J by 4 bases, with 11 bases between the two germline ends. In DNA, the CDR3 is TGTGCCAGCAGCGTACAGGGGGGTCGAGAGACCCAGTACTTC. Translating gives CASSVQGGRETQYF. Full variable domain (remainder filled in from reference TRBV9 and TRBJ2-5): DSGVTQTPKHLITATGQRVTLRCSPRSGDLSVYWYQQSLDQGLQFLIQYYNGEERAKGNILERFSAQQFPDLHSELNLSSLELGDSALYFCASSVQGGRETQYFGPGTRLLVL.